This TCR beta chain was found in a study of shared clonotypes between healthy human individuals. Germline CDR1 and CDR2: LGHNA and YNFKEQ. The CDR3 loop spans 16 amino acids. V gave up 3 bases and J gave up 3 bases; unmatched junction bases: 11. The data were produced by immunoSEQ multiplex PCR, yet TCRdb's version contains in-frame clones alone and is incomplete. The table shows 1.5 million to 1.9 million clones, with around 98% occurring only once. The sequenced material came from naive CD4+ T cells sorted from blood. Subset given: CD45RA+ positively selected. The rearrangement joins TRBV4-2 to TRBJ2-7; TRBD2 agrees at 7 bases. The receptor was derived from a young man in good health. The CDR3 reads CASSHGGAGANYEQYF. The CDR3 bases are TGTGCCAGCAGCCACGGCGGTGCGGGAGCGAACTACGAGCAGTACTTC.